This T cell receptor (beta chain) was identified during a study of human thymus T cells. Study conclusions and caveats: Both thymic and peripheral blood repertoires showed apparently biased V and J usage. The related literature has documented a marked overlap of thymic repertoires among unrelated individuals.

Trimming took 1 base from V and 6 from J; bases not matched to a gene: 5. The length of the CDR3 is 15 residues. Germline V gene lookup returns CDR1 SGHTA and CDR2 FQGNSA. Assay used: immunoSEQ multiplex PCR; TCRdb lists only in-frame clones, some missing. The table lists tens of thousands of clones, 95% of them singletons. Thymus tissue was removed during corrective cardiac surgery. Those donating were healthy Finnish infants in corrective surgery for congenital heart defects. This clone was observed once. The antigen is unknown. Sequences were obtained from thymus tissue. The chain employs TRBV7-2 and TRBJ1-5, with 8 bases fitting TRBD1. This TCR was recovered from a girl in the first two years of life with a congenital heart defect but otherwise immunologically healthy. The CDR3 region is CASSLEGRGRQPQHF. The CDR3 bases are TGTGCCAGCAGCTTAGAGGGCAGGGGGCGTCAGCCCCAGCATTTT.